The source of this TCR beta chain is a study of PD-L1 blockade in urothelial cancer. Study at large: Male sex and bladder-origin urothelial cancer were recorded for about 85% of the roughly 30 patients.

Germline assignment: CDR1 SGHTA and CDR2 FQGNSA. This CDR3 is 15 amino acids long. The V and J ends lost 4 bases and 4 bases, in that order; junction bases with no gene match: 7. Synthetically made TCR analog templates were put into each PCR as spikes. Sequencing used immunoSEQ multiplex PCR; TCRdb keeps in-frame clones, though not all of them. The sample carries around 50,000 clones, roughly 84% recorded once. Time point: peripheral blood 6 weeks after treatment start. The receptor was derived from a man between 45 and 60 years old with urothelial cancer. The material was PBMCs, obtained around atezolizumab (anti-PD-L1) treatment. The V call is TRBV7-2, the J call TRBJ1-1, with 9 bases lining up with TRBD1. The CDR3 sequence: CASSWTPTGGTEAFF. CDR3 DNA sequence: TGTGCCAGCAGCTGGACCCCGACAGGGGGCACTGAAGCTTTCTTT.